The next 28 T cell receptor beta chains were all read from a single sample in a study of T cells in Graves' hyperthyroidism and ophthalmopathy. Template material for amplifying TCR beta CDR3 regions consisted of RNA transcripts. Using the HTBI primer set, a first-round RT-PCR was run on the TCR CDR3. TCRdb fed the multiplex PCR reads into MiXCR, producing one record per CDR3 protein. The table lists roughly 330,000 distinct CDR3 sequences, roughly 15% of them singletons. Sequencing used blood. The receptors originated from a man aged 25-45 years with Graves' hyperthyroidism.

This clonotype was counted many times. This chain uses TRBV28 with TRBJ2-7; TRBD1 is a possible D gene (5 bases). The CDR3 length is 12 residues. Germline V lookup: CDR1 MDHEN, CDR2 SYDVKM. V was trimmed by 8 bases and J by 3 bases, leaving 11 bases between them. DNA of the CDR3: TGTGCCAGCTCACAGGAGTACTACGAGCAGTACTTC. This codes for CASSQEYYEQYF.

In its sample, this clonotype was seen many times. The V call is TRBV18, the J call TRBJ2-7; 7 nucleotides line up with TRBD1. The CDR3 contains 14 residues. Germline V gene data show CDR1 as KGHSH and CDR2 as LQKENI. Trimming cost V 3 bases and J 5 bases; bases outside gene matches: 7. CDR3 in amino acids: CASSPPYRGNEQYF. Here the CDR3 DNA reads TGTGCCAGCTCACCTCCATACAGGGGCAACGAGCAGTACTTC.

This clonotype came up many times. V usage is TRBV28 and J usage is TRBJ1-1; no reliable D call. Trimming cost V 5 bases and J 5 bases, with 6 bases left between them. CDR1 is MDHEN, CDR2 SYDVKM, per germline. This CDR3 region has 11 residues. DNA for the CDR3: TGTGCCAGCAGTGGCCTTACTGAAGCTTTCTTT. Translated, it gives CASSGLTEAFF.

This clonotype was seen at least ten times. The chain joins TRBV12-3 or TRBV12-4 to TRBJ2-7; 9 nucleotides line up with TRBD1. The CDR3 is 15 amino acids. Trimming removed 3 bases from V and 3 bases from J; junction bases left unmatched: 6. The DNA of the CDR3 is TGTGCCAGCAGTTTTATCGGGACAGGGATCTACGAGCAGTACTTC. It encodes CASSFIGTGIYEQYF.

The chain joins TRBV7-3 to TRBJ1-1; unclear D gene. This CDR3 has 18 amino acids. The V gene lost 4 bases and the J gene lost 1 base, with 22 bases spanning the gap. CDR1 and CDR2 from the germline V gene are SGHTA and FQGTGA. CDR3 amino acids: CASSSWSLGVEGNTEAFF. As DNA, the CDR3 is TGTGCCAGCAGCTCTTGGTCCTTAGGAGTTGAGGGGAACACTGAAGCTTTCTTT.

A note on this clonotype: A single base separates this from a much larger clone, so it may be a read error. The chain couples TRBV28 to TRBJ1-1; 9 bases are shared with TRBD1. Germline V CDR1 and CDR2: MDHEN, SYDVKM. J was trimmed by 11 bases and V by 6 bases; bases with no gene match: 10. The CDR3 length is 13 residues. The CDR3 bases are TGTGCCAGCAGGGGAGGACAGGGGACTAGGGCTTTCTTT. Amino acid sequence: CASRGGQGTRAFF.

This clonotype came up many times. V gene TRBV27 combines with J gene TRBJ1-1; TRBD1 is a possible D gene (5 bases). Germline loops: CDR1 MNHEY, CDR2 SMNVEV (reference sequence). The CDR3 spans 14 residues. The germline V and J ends were trimmed by 0 bases and 9 bases, with 14 bases remaining between them. CDR3 coding DNA: TGTGCCAGCAGTTTATCTAAAGGAGGGGTTCAAGCTTTCTTT. Protein: CASSLSKGGVQAFF.

This clonotype showed up just a few times. The V call is TRBV14, the J call TRBJ2-7; 8 bases agree with TRBD2. Per germline, CDR1 SGHDN and CDR2 FVKESK. V shed 4 bases, J shed 8 bases, and the junction held 10 bases outside the gene matches. The CDR3 sequence is 14 residues long. The CDR3, as DNA: TGTGCCAGCAGCCCTACCGGGGGGGCCGGAAAGCAGTACTTC. It specifies CASSPTGGAGKQYF.

This clonotype has ten or more counts. The V gene is TRBV28, the J gene TRBJ2-5; D not resolved. The germline V and J ends were trimmed by 5 bases and 2 bases, with 12 bases remaining between them. Germline V gene data show CDR1 as MDHEN and CDR2 as SYDVKM. The CDR3 spans 14 residues. In DNA form, the CDR3 reads TGTGCCAGCAGTCTCCGACATGTACAAGAGACCCAGTACTTC. Translated, it gives CASSLRHVQETQYF.

The chain uses TRBV30 and TRBJ1-1; D not certain. Trimming took off 0 bases at V and 4 bases at J, with 9 bases between the two ends. CDR1 GTSNPN and CDR2 SVGIG come from the germline V gene (reference sequence). The CDR3 consists of 13 residues. CDR3 nucleotides: TGTGCCTGGAGTGTCTGGCGGGCCACTGAAGCTTTCTTT. This translates into CAWSVWRATEAFF.

This chain joins TRBV12-3 or TRBV12-4 and TRBJ2-1; 11 bases line up with TRBD2. Trimming at V came to 7 bases and at J to 7 bases, leaving 9 bases not matched to a gene. The CDR3 totals 15 residues. The CDR3 coding sequence is TGTGCCAGCACCATAGGCCTAGCGGGAGGAAATGAGCAGTTCTTC. The encoded protein is CASTIGLAGGNEQFF.

This clonotype was counted at least ten times. The V call is TRBV5-5, the J call TRBJ2-1; D uncertain. Germline values: CDR1 SGHKS, CDR2 YYEKEE (reference sequence). The CDR3 is made up of 13 amino acids. The ends were cut back, 1 base at V and 8 bases at J, with 10 bases in the middle. CDR3 in DNA: TGTGCCAGCAGCTTGCAAACACCCGATGAGCAGTTCTTC. Translation gives CASSLQTPDEQFF.

This clonotype has at least ten counts. The CDR3 DNA reads TGTGCCAGCAGGGAGGCCGGCACTAGGGGTTACGAGCAGTACTTC. Amino acids: CASREAGTRGYEQYF. This rearrangement joins TRBV12-3 or TRBV12-4 to TRBJ2-7; D may correspond to TRBD1 or TRBD2 (5 bases each). The CDR3 covers 15 residues. Trimming took 6 bases from V and 4 from J, leaving 19 bases between them.

This clonotype was seen at least ten times. V is TRBV27 and J is TRBJ2-1; 9 positions match TRBD2. Unmatched junction bases numbered 10, after V lost 0 bases and J lost 4 bases. Germline-derived CDR1 and CDR2 are MNHEY and SMNVEV (reference sequence). CDR3 length: 18 residues. The DNA for the CDR3 is TGTGCCAGCAGTTTATCAATTTGGCGGGAGGGAAGTTACAATGAGCAGTTCTTC. Translation: CASSLSIWREGSYNEQFF.

This clonotype was counted between two and nine times. The chain carries TRBV7-8 and TRBJ2-7; TRBD1 is a possible D gene (5 bases). Trimming shortened V by 7 bases and J by 4 bases, and 20 bases separated the two germline ends. Germline CDR1 is SGHVS and CDR2 is FQNEAQ. The CDR3 sequence is 15 residues long. The CDR3 here is CASTQKGRLGYEQYF. CDR3 in DNA: TGTGCCAGCACCCAAAAGGGGCGTTTAGGATACGAGCAGTACTTC. Combining the CDR3 with reference TRBV7-8 and TRBJ2-7 gives the whole variable domain GAGVSQSPRYKVAKRGQDVALRCDPISGHVSLFWYQQALGQGPEFLTYFQNEAQLDKSGLPSDRFFAERPEGSVSTLKIQRTQQEDSAVYLCASTQKGRLGYEQYFGPGTRLTVT.

The table lists this clonotype with a few counts. The chain has TRBV15 and TRBJ2-1; D unresolved. This CDR3 region has 15 residues. V lost 0 bases and J lost 8, with 14 bases in between. Germline V gene lookup returns CDR1 LNHNV and CDR2 YYDKDF (reference sequence). CDR3 region: CATSREGNYLDEQFF. CDR3 nucleotide sequence: TGTGCCACCAGCAGAGAAGGGAACTACCTGGATGAGCAGTTCTTC.

Ten or more counts support this clonotype. V and J are TRBV7-6 and TRBJ2-5; D gene unclear. This CDR3 contains 15 residues. Germline CDR1 and CDR2: SGHVS and FNYEAQ. V gave up 5 bases and J gave up 0 bases, with 13 bases separating them. CDR3 in amino acids: CASSHPPQNQETQYF. CDR3 bases: TGTGCCAGCAGCCACCCCCCACAGAACCAAGAGACCCAGTACTTC.

J is TRBJ2-1 and V is TRBV4-1; the D gene is possibly TRBD2 (6 bases). The V gene lost 4 bases and the J gene lost 7 bases, with 23 bases spanning the gap. Germline V gene sequence: CDR1 MGHRA, CDR2 YSYEKL. The CDR3 is 17 amino acids. CDR3 DNA: TGCGCCAGCAGCCCGAAAGGCTCTGGCTGGGGGGAAAATGAGCAGTTCTTC. It specifies CASSPKGSGWGENEQFF.

Ten or more counts support this clonotype. The chain is built from TRBV6-1 and TRBJ1-1, with 7 bases fitting TRBD1. This CDR3 contains 17 residues. Germline V gene data show CDR1 as MNHNS and CDR2 as SASEGT. The V and J ends lost 7 bases and 1 base, in that order; junction bases with no gene match: 15. The CDR3 coding sequence is TGTGCCAGCAAAAGGGGACAGCACTTTAACCCGAACACTGAAGCTTTCTTT. Encoded protein: CASKRGQHFNPNTEAFF.

The rearrangement joins TRBV12-3 or TRBV12-4 to TRBJ1-3, with 8 bases matching TRBD1. V trimming: 8 bases; J trimming: 9 bases; junction bases outside the gene matches: 12. The CDR3 contains 14 residues. CDR3 sequence: CASLGQARSGTIYF. As DNA, the CDR3 is TGTGCCAGCTTGGGACAGGCCAGGTCCGGCACCATATATTTT.

In this sample, this clonotype turned up many times. The rearrangement joins TRBV12-3 or TRBV12-4 to TRBJ1-1; the D gene is possibly TRBD1 (6 bases). Trimming pared 3 bases from V and 3 bases from J, leaving 20 bases between. The CDR3 has 17 residues. In DNA, the CDR3 is TGTGCCAGCAGTTTCGGGAGACAGGCCACGGGGCACACTGAAGCTTTCTTT. As protein: CASSFGRQATGHTEAFF.

This clonotype came up many times. V gene TRBV30 combines with J gene TRBJ1-6; 11 bases fit TRBD1. The trim removed 5 bases at V and 9 bases at J, leaving 0 bases unmatched. Germline V gene data show CDR1 as GTSNPN and CDR2 as SVGIG (reference sequence). This CDR3 is 12 amino acids long. The CDR3 loop reads CAWGTGGSPLHF. The CDR3 nucleotides read TGTGCCTGGGGGACAGGGGGTTCACCCCTCCACTTT.

This clonotype occurred many times. The chain has TRBV19 and TRBJ1-1; no definite D call. Germline V gene sequence: CDR1 LNHDA, CDR2 SQIVND (reference sequence). Trimming removed 9 bases at V and 2 bases at J, with 7 bases between. CDR3 size: 11 residues. CDR3 nucleotides: TGTGCCAGCCACGGTAACACTGAAGCTTTCTTT. Amino acids: CASHGNTEAFF. Variable domain in full (rest from reference TRBV19 and TRBJ1-1): DGGITQSPKYLFRKEGQNVTLSCEQNLNHDAMYWYRQDPGQGLRLIYYSQIVNDFQKGDIAEGYSVSREKKESFPLTVTSAQKNPTAFYLCASHGNTEAFFGQGTRLTVV.

This clonotype has only a few counts. The chain carries TRBV28 and TRBJ2-7; D is perhaps TRBD2 (6 bases). Germline values: CDR1 MDHEN, CDR2 SYDVKM. The CDR3 covers 14 residues. Trimming took 8 bases from V and 6 from J, leaving 20 bases between them. CDR3 sequence (DNA): TGTGCCAGCTGGGGCCCAACTAGCTACGGCGAGCAGTACTTC. This translates into CASWGPTSYGEQYF.

The chain uses TRBV18 and TRBJ2-2; 7 bases match TRBD1. This CDR3 has 17 residues. The germline V gene has CDR1 KGHSH and CDR2 LQKENI. With 3 bases clipped from V and 6 bases from J, the junction kept 13 bases outside the gene matches. The DNA of the CDR3 is TGTGCCAGCTCACCCAACCAGGGACAGCCAAGGGCCGGGGAGCTGTTTTTT. Translation gives CASSPNQGQPRAGELFF. The full variable domain, with the rest looked up from reference TRBV18 and TRBJ2-2, is NAGVMQNPRHLVRRRGQEARLRCSPMKGHSHVYWYRQLPEEGLKFMVYLQKENIIDESGMPKERFSAEFPKEGPSILRIQQVVRGDSAAYFCASSPNQGQPRAGELFFGEGSRLTVL.

This clonotype was seen many times. The rearrangement uses TRBV11-1 and TRBJ2-7; 7 nucleotides align to TRBD2. The V segment lost 1 base and the J segment 6 bases; nucleotides outside the gene matches: 6. From germline, CDR1 is SGHAT and CDR2 FQDESV (reference sequence). CDR3 length: 14 amino acids. The CDR3 region is CASSLGGSVREQYF. Here the CDR3 DNA reads TGTGCCAGCAGCTTAGGCGGGAGTGTTCGCGAGCAGTACTTC.

This clonotype was seen repeatedly, ten times or more. The V gene is TRBV2, the J gene TRBJ2-3; D is unresolved. V lost 7 bases, J lost 4 bases, and 27 bases lay in between. The CDR3 has 18 residues. Germline V gives CDR1 SNHLY, CDR2 FYNNEI. CDR3 sequence: CASTRSPIGPWFADTQYF. CDR3 coding DNA: TGTGCCAGCACCAGATCTCCCATAGGTCCGTGGTTCGCAGATACGCAGTATTTT.

This clonotype was found a few times. The chain is built from TRBV6-1 and TRBJ2-2; TRBD1 aligns across 8 bases. The trim removed 4 bases at V and 7 bases at J, leaving 11 bases unmatched. Germline V CDR1 and CDR2: MNHNS, SASEGT. CDR3 length: 16 residues. CDR3 sequence reads: CASSARAGGAGGELFF. The CDR3 DNA reads as TGTGCCAGCAGTGCCCGAGCAGGGGGCGCGGGCGGGGAGCTGTTTTTT.